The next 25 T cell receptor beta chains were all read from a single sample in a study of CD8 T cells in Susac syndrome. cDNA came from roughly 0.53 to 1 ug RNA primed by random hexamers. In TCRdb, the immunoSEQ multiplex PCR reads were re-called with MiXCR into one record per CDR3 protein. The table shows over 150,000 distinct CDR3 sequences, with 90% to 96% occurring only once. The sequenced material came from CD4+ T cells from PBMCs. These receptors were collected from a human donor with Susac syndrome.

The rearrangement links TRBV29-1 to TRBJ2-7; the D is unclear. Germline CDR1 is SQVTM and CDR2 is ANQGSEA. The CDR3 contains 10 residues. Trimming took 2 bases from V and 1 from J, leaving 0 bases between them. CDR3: CSVESYEQYF. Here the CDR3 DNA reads TGCAGCGTTGAATCCTACGAGCAGTACTTC.

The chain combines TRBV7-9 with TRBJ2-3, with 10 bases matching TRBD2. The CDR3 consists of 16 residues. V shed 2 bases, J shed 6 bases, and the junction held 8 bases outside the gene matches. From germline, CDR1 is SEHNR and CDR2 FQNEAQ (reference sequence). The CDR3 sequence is CASSLSASGRWDTQYF. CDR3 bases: TGTGCCAGCAGCTTATCGGCTAGCGGGAGATGGGATACGCAGTATTTT.

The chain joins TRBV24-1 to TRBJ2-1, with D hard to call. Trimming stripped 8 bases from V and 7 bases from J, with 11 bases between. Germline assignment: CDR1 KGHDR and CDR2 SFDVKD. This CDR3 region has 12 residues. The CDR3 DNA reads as TGTGCCACCAAAGGCGTTCGGAATGAGCAGTTCTTC. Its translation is CATKGVRNEQFF.

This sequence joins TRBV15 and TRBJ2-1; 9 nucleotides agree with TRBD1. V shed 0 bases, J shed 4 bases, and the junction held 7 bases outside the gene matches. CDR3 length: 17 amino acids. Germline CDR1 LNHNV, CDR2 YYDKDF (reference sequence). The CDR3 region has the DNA TGTGCCACCAGCAGAGATCTAAGGGACAGGGTATACAATGAGCAGTTCTTC. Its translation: CATSRDLRDRVYNEQFF.

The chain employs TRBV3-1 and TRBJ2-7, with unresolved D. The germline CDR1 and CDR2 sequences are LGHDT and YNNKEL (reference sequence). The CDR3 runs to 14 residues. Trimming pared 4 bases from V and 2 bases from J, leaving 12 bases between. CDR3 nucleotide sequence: TGTGCCAGCAGCCCCCGACGCCAGGCCTACGAGCAGTACTTC. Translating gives CASSPRRQAYEQYF.

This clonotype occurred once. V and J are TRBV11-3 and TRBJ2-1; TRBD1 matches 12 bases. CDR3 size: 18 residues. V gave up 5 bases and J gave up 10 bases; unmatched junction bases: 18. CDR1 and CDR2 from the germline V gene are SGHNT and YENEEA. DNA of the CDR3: TGTGCCAGCAGCAACATGGATCGGTGGGACAGGGGGCCCCCGGAGCAGTTCTTC. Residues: CASSNMDRWDRGPPEQFF. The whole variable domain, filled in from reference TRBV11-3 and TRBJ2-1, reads EAGVVQSPRYKIIEKKQPVAFWCNPISGHNTLYWYLQNLGQGPELLIRYENEEAVDDSQLPKDRFSAERLKGVDSTLKIQPAELGDSAVYLCASSNMDRWDRGPPEQFFGPGTRLTVL.

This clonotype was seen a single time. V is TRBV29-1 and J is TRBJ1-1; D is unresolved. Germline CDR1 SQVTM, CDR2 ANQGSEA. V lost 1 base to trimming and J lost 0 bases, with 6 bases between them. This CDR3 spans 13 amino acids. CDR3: CSVEAGVNTEAFF. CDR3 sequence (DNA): TGCAGCGTTGAAGCGGGAGTGAACACTGAAGCTTTCTTT.

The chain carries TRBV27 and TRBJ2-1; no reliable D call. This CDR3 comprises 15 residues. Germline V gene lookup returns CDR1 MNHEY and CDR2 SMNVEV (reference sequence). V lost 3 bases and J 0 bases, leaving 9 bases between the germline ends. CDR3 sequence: CASSFVRLSYNEQFF. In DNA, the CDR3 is TGTGCCAGCAGTTTTGTACGCCTCTCCTACAATGAGCAGTTCTTC.

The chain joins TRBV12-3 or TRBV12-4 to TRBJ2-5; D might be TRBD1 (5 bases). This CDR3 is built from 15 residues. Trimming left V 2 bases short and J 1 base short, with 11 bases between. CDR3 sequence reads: CASSLLGASQETQYF. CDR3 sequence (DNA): TGTGCCAGCAGTTTACTAGGGGCATCCCAAGAGACCCAGTACTTC.

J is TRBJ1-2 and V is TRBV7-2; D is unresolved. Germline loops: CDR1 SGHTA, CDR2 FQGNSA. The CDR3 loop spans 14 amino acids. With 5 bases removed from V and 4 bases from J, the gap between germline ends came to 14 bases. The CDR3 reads CASSPTPPGYGYTF. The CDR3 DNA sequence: TGTGCCAGCAGCCCTACCCCGCCCGGCTATGGCTACACCTTC.

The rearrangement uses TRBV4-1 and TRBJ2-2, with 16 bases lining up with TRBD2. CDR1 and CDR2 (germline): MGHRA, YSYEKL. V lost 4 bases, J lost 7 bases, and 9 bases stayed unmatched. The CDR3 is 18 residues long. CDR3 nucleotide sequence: TGCGCCAGCAGCCGGGGACTAGCGGGGGGGCAGTACGGCGGGGAGCTGTTTTTT. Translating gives CASSRGLAGGQYGGELFF.

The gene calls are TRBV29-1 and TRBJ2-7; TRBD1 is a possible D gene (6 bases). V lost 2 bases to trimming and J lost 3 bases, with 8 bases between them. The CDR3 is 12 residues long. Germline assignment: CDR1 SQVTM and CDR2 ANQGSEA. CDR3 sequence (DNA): TGCAGCGTTGAACAGGGGAGCTACGAGCAGTACTTC. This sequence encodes CSVEQGSYEQYF.

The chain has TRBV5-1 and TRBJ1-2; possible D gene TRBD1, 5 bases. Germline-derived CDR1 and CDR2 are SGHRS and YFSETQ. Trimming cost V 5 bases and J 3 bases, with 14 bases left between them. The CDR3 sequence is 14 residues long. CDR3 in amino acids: CASSSTGVDYGYTF. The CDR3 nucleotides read TGCGCCAGCAGTTCCACAGGAGTCGACTATGGCTACACCTTC.

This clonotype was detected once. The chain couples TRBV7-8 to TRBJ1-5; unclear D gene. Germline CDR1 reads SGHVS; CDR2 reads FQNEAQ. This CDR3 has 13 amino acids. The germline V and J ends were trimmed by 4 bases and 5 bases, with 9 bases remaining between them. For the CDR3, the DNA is TGTGCCAGCAGCTCAAGTTTCGATCAGCCCCAGCATTTT. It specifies CASSSSFDQPQHF.

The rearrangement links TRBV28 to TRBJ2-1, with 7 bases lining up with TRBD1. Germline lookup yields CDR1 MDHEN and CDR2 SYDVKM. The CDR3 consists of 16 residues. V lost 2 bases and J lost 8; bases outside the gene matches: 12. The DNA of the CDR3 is TGTGCCAGCAGTTTACCCGGACAGGCGACTCTCGATGAGCAGTTCTTC. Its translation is CASSLPGQATLDEQFF.

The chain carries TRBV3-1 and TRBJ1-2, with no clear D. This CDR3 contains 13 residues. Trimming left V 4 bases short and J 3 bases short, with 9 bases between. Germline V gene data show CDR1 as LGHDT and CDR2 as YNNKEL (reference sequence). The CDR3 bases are TGTGCCAGCAGCCCCGACTGGTACTATGGCTACACCTTC. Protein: CASSPDWYYGYTF.

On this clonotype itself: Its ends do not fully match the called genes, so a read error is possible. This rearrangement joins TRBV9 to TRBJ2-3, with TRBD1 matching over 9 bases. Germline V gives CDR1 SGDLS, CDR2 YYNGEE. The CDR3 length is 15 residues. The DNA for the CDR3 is TGTGCCAGCAGTAGTCAACAGGGGGCTGGTGATACGCAGTTTTTT. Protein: CASSSQQGAGDTQFF.

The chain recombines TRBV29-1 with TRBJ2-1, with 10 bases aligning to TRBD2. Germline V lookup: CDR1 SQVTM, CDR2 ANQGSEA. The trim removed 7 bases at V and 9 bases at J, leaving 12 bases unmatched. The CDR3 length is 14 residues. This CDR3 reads CSATLLAGDSEQFF. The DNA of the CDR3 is TGCAGCGCCACACTCCTAGCGGGAGATAGTGAGCAGTTCTTC.

This chain's CDR3 is CAGVRGGARDTQYF. CDR3 coding DNA: TGTGCCGGCGTTAGGGGGGGGGCCCGGGATACGCAGTATTTT. The rearrangement uses TRBV7-9 and TRBJ2-3, with a tentative D call TRBD2 (7 bases). This CDR3 is built from 14 residues. CDR1 and CDR2 from the germline V gene are SEHNR and FQNEAQ (reference sequence). V lost 11 bases, J lost 6 bases, and 21 bases lay in between.

The CDR3 DNA sequence: TGCAGCGTTGAGGTGGATACGCAGTATTTT. It translates to CSVEVDTQYF. V and J are TRBV29-1 and TRBJ2-3; D not resolved. Germline V gene sequence: CDR1 SQVTM, CDR2 ANQGSEA. The length of the CDR3 is 10 residues. The ends were cut back, 3 bases at V and 6 bases at J, with 4 bases in the middle.

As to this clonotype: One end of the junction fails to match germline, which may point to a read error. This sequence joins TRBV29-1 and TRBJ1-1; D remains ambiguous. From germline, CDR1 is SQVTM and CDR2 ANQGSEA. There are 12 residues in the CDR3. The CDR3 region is CSVGGLGTEAFF. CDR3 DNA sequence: TGCAGCGTTGGGGGTTTGGGCACTGAAGCTTTTTTT.

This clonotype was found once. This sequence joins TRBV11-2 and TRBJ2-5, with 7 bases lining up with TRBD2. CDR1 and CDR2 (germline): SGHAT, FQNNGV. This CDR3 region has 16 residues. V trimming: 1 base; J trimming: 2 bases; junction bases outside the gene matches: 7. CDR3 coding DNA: TGTGCCAGCAGCTTAGGGACTAGACGCAGACAAGAGACCCAGTACTTC. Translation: CASSLGTRRRQETQYF.

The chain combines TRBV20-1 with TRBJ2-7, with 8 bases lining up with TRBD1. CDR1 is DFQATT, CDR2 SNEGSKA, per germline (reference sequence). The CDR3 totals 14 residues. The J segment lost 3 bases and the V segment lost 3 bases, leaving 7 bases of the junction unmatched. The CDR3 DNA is TGCAGTGCTAGCCCCGGACAGGGCGTCTACGAGCAGTACGTC. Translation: CSASPGQGVYEQYV.

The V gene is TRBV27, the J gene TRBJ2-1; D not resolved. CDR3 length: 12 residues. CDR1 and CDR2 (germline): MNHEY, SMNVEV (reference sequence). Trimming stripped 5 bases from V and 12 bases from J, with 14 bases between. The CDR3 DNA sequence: TGTGCCAGCAGTCCCCCGGCCGGTGGGCAGTTCTTC. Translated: CASSPPAGGQFF.

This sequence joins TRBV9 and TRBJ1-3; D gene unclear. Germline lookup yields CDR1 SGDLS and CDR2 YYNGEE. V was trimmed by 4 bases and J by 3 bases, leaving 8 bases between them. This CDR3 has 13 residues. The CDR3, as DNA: TGTGCCAGCAGCTCTTCGATTGGAAACACCATATATTTT. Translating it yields CASSSSIGNTIYF.